This note documents a single TCR beta chain sequence. The antigen remains undetermined. Data came from immunoSEQ multiplex PCR; TCRdb stores just in-frame clones and leaves some out. The sample consists of over 2,000,000 clones, around 95% of them appearing once. These data belong to a study of shared clonotypes between healthy human individuals. As for the study in general: Three CD4 naive, three CD4 memory, two CD8 naive and one CD8 memory plate were used per donor.

This CDR3 spans 15 amino acids. Per the germline V gene, CDR1 is SGHRS and CDR2 is YFSETQ. The V and J ends lost 4 bases and 5 bases, in that order; junction bases with no gene match: 9. Points from the study as a whole: Sorted-subset sequencing was shown by rarefaction to be incomplete despite large depth. Generation probability values for non-shared clonotypes were lower than those for clonotypes shared by all four donors.

Terminally differentiated effector memory CD45RA+ cells were excluded from the naive CD8 cells, which were CD45RO-negative and positively selected for CCR7. The specimen sequenced was naive CD8+ T cells from PBMCs. The TCR sequence derives from a man younger than 35 in good health. Some clones in this sample may be carry-over from other donors' samples. The V gene is TRBV5-1, the J gene TRBJ2-1, with 7 nucleotides matching TRBD2. The CDR3 region is CASSQPGLGDNEQFF. The CDR3 DNA sequence: TGCGCCAGCAGCCAACCAGGACTAGGGGACAATGAGCAGTTCTTC.